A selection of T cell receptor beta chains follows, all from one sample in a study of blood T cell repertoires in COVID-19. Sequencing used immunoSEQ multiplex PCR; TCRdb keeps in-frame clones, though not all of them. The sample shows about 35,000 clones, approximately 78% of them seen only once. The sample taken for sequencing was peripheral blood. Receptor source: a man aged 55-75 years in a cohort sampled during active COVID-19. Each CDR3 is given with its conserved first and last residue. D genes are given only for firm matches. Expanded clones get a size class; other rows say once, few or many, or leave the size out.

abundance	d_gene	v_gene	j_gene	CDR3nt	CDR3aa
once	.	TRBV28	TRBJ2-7	TGTGCCAGCAGTTCCCATCTGAGCTCCTACGAGCAGTACTTC	CASSSHLSSYEQYF
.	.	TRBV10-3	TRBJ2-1	TGTGCCATCAGTGATTTGAGCGTCGTCTATGAGCAGTTCTTC	CAISDLSVVYEQFF
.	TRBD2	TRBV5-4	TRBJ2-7	TGTGCCAGCAGCTTGACCGGTCGCGGGAGGATGTCCTACGAGCAGTACTTC	CASSLTGRGRMSYEQYF
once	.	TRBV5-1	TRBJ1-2	TGCGCCAGCAGCCCGGAGAGTCATGGCTACACCTTC	CASSPESHGYTF
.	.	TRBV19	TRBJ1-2	TGTGCCAGTAGTATAGGCGGGGCAAGGGGCTACACCTTC	CASSIGGARGYTF
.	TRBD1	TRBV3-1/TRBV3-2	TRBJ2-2	TGTGCCAGCAGCCAAGGGACAGGGGGAGGGGAGCTGTTTTTT	CASSQGTGGGELFF
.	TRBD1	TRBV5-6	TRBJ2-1	TGTGCCAGCAGCTGGGTAGGGACAGGGGGTAATGAGCAGTTCTTC	CASSWVGTGGNEQFF
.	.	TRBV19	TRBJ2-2	TGTGCCGCAGGGGTTGCCTGGTCCGGGGAGCTGTTTTTT	CAAGVAWSGELFF
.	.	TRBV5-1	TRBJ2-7	TGCGCCAGCAGCTTGGCAGGCCTTCCCTACGAGCAGTACTTC	CASSLAGLPYEQYF
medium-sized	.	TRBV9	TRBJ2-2	TGTGCCAGCAGCGTAGACGGTAGCGGAACGAACACCGGGGAGCTGTTTTTT	CASSVDGSGTNTGELFF
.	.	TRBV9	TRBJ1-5	TGTGCCAGCAGCGTAGAGGTGGGGGACACCCAGCATTTT	CASSVEVGDTQHF